The entry that follows covers one T cell receptor beta chain sequence. Antigen unknown. At one of its ends the junction is not consistent with the germline gene, which may arise from a read error. This entry belongs to a study of cytomegalovirus exposure and HLA in healthy donors. This PCR relied on a set of 60 Vbeta primers and 13 Jbeta primers. TCRdb's table, derived via immunoSEQ multiplex PCR, lists solely in-frame clones and lacks some. The repertoire has some 170,000 clones, over 80% of them found once; the top ten carry roughly 4%. Study results and caveats: V- and J-gene trimming of TCR beta was linked (in a later analysis) to a missense DCLRE1C variant. A list of roughly 160 TCR beta chains associated with cytomegalovirus was given.

CDR1 and CDR2 from the germline V gene are MNHEY and SVGAGI. The CDR3 is made up of 12 amino acids. The chain employs TRBV6-5 and TRBJ2-5; TRBD2 aligns across 7 bases. This clonotype was obtained from a middle-aged man in good health and CMV-seropositive. Material: PBMCs. DNA for the CDR3: TGTGCCAGCAGTAACTCGGGAGGTATCCAGTACTTC. Translated: CASSNSGGIQYF.